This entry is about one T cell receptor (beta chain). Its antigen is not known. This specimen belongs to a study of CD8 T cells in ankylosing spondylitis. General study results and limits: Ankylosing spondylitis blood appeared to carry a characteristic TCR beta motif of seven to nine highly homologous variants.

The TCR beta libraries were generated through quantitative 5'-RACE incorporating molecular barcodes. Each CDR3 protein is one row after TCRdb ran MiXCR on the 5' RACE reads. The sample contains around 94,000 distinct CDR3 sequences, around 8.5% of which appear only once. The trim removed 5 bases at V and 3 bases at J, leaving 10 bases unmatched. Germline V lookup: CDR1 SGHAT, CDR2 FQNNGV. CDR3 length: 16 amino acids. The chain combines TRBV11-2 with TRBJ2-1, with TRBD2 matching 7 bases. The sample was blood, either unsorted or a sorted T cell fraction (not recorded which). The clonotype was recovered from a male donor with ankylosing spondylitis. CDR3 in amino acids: CASSPEGLPNYNEQFF. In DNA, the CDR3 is TGTGCCAGCAGCCCCGAGGGACTACCGAACTACAATGAGCAGTTCTTC.